This TCR beta chain emerged from a study of cytomegalovirus exposure and HLA in healthy donors. Per the germline V gene, CDR1 is LNHDA and CDR2 is SQIVND (reference sequence). V shed 5 bases and J shed 8 bases, with 12 bases lying between them. This CDR3 region has 13 residues. A remark on this clone: The antigen remains undetermined.

The study's findings and limits: With later analysis, a missense DCLRE1C variant became linked to TCR beta V- and J-gene trimming.

PCR amplification relied on 60 Vbeta primers (plus 13 Jbeta primers). This table comes from immunoSEQ multiplex PCR, and its TCRdb copy is limited to in-frame clones, with some not included. The sample records approximately 170,000 clones, roughly 80% being singletons. The chain is built from TRBV19 and TRBJ2-2, with D unclear. This clonotype was sampled from a male donor in good health and CMV-seronegative. What was sequenced was PBMCs. For the CDR3, the DNA is TGTGCCAGTAGTGTGATAGAGTCAGGGGAGCTGTTTTTT. Amino acid sequence: CASSVIESGELFF.